Included here is one T cell receptor beta chain sequence, with context. Its cognate antigen is unknown. V was trimmed by 7 bases and J by 0 bases, leaving 13 bases between them. Germline-derived CDR1 and CDR2 are MNHEY and SVGAGI. The CDR3 contains 15 residues. The data were obtained in a study of T cells in pancreatic ductal adenocarcinoma. General study points: Tumor and blood clonality did not differ significantly, about 0.11 versus 0.066. Compared with tumor, blood showed more total productive templates and about 8-fold more clonotypes.

Selected pancreatic ductal adenocarcinoma patients had undergone surgery without neoadjuvant therapy. Sequenced by immunoSEQ multiplex PCR; TCRdb stores in-frame clones only, minus some. This table has 11,000 or so clones, 86% appearing once. The rearrangement links TRBV6-5 to TRBJ2-1, with D possibly TRBD2 on 6 matching bases. This clonotype originated in a human donor with pancreatic ductal adenocarcinoma. What was sequenced was PBMCs. The CDR3 DNA sequence: TGTGCCAGCACTCCTACTAGCCTCTCCTACAATGAGCAGTTCTTC. Its protein is CASTPTSLSYNEQFF.